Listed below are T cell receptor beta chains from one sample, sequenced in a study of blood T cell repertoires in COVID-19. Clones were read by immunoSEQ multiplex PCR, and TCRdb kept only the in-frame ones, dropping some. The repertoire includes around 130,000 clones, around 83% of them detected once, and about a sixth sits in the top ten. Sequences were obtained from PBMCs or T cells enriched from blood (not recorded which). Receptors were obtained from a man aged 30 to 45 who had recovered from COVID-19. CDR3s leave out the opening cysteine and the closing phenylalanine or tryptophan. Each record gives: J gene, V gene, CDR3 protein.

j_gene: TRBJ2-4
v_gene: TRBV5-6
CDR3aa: ASSLGLGIAKNIQY

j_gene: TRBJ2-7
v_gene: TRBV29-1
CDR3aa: SGGTQFSEQY

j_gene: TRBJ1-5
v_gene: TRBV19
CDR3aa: ASRGGSGNQPQH

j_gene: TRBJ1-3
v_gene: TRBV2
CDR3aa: ASRLDRGPGNTIY

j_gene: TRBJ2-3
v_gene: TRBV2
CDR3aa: ASSDFRGKGSDTQY

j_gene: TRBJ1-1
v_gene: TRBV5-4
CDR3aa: ASSPVGAAEAF

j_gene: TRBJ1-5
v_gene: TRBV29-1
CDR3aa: SVGQGDQPQH

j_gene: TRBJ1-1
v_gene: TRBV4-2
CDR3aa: ASSPRGDQPEAF

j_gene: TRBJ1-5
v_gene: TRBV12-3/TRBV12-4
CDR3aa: ASSPGEDQPQH

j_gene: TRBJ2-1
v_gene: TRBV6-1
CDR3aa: ASSDFLSGFSYNEQF

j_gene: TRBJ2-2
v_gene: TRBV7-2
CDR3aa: ASSGQANTGELF

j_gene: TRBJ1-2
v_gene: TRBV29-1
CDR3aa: SAISMGAGYT

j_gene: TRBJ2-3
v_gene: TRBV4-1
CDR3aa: ASSQDQRGKGDTQY

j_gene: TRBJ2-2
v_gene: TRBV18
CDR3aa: ASTEPGQYTGELF

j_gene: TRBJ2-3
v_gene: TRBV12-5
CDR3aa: ASGFQADTQY

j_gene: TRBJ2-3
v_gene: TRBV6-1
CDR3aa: ASSEERSGGDTQY